The rows below give T cell receptor beta chains drawn from one sample of a study of PD-1 blockade in classical Hodgkin lymphoma. Profiling relied on immunoSEQ multiplex PCR, and the TCRdb table lists in-frame clones only, not all of them. The data show some 150,000 clones, under 85% seen once. This specimen was peripheral blood mononuclear cells (PBMCs), taken before the second cycle of nivolumab. These receptors originate from a human donor with classical Hodgkin lymphoma. Both conserved end residues are part of each CDR3. D genes are given only for firm matches. Where a row states a size, it is once, few, many or the class of an expanded clone; other rows omit it.

D gene	V gene	clone size	J gene	CDR3 protein	CDR3 DNA
TRBD1	TRBV6-5	once	TRBJ1-5	CASRGQGLSNQPQHF	TGTGCCAGCAGGGGACAGGGTTTGAGCAATCAGCCCCAGCATTTT
TRBD1	TRBV10-3	NA	TRBJ2-5	CAISDSGTEQETQYF	TGTGCCATCAGTGACTCCGGGACAGAGCAAGAGACCCAGTACTTC
NA	TRBV5-8	NA	TRBJ1-2	CASSLGVAYGYTF	TGTGCCAGCAGCTTGGGAGTTGCCTATGGCTACACCTTC
NA	TRBV14	NA	TRBJ2-3	CASSQAGVADTQYF	TGTGCCAGCAGCCAGGCCGGAGTCGCAGATACGCAGTATTTT
NA	TRBV5-1	NA	TRBJ2-3	CASSLVSTTQGIDTQYF	TGCGCCAGCAGCTTGGTCTCCACAACCCAGGGCATAGATACGCAGTATTTT
NA	TRBV5-6	NA	TRBJ1-3	CASSFQSPGNTIYF	TGTGCCAGCAGCTTTCAGTCACCCGGAAACACCATATATTTT
TRBD1	TRBV4-3	NA	TRBJ2-7	CASSPDRGYEQYF	TGCGCCAGCAGCCCGGACAGGGGCTACGAGCAGTACTTC
NA	TRBV11-2	NA	TRBJ1-1	CASSSRTLTSTEAFF	TGTGCCAGCAGCTCAAGGACACTCACCTCGACTGAAGCTTTCTTT
NA	TRBV7-2	few	TRBJ2-2	CASSLTATGELFF	TGTGCCAGCAGCTTGACAGCCACCGGGGAGCTGTTTTTT
TRBD1	TRBV6-6	NA	TRBJ2-1	CASSLGGYEQFF	TGTGCCAGCAGTCTAGGGGGCTATGAGCAGTTCTTC
TRBD2	TRBV28	NA	TRBJ2-7	CASSAGTSSSYEQYF	TGTGCCAGCAGTGCCGGGACTAGTTCCTCCTACGAGCAGTACTTC
TRBD1	TRBV10-3	NA	TRBJ1-1	CAISERGGQGLTEAFF	TGTGCCATCAGTGAGCGGGGAGGACAGGGGTTAACTGAAGCTTTCTTT
NA	TRBV6-6	NA	TRBJ1-1	CASDKQGNTEAFF	TGTGCCAGCGATAAACAGGGGAACACTGAAGCTTTCTTT
NA	TRBV7-9	NA	TRBJ1-3	CASSLGNSGNTIYF	TGTGCCAGCAGCTTAGGGAATTCTGGAAACACCATATATTTT
TRBD1	TRBV15	NA	TRBJ2-5	CATSTRQGAQETQYF	TGTGCCACCAGCACCCGACAGGGGGCCCAAGAGACCCAGTACTTC
TRBD2	TRBV6-6	NA	TRBJ2-7	CASSYSGLAGPEQYF	TGTGCCAGCAGTTACTCAGGACTAGCGGGACCCGAGCAGTACTTC
TRBD1	TRBV18	NA	TRBJ2-3	CASSATGTGTDTQYF	TGTGCCAGCTCAGCCACCGGGACAGGCACAGATACGCAGTATTTT
NA	TRBV5-8	few	TRBJ1-5	CASSYSGGVPQPQHF	TGTGCCAGCAGCTACAGTGGAGGGGTTCCTCAGCCCCAGCATTTT
TRBD1	TRBV6-4	NA	TRBJ1-6	CASSRDRDNSPLHF	TGTGCCAGCAGCCGGGACAGAGATAATTCACCCCTCCACTTT
NA	TRBV27	NA	TRBJ1-4	CASSLRRAANEKLFF	TGTGCCAGCAGTTTACGAAGGGCGGCCAATGAAAAACTGTTTTTT
NA	TRBV5-8	few	TRBJ1-2	CASSFYGMTNGYTF	TGTGCCAGCAGCTTTTATGGGATGACGAATGGCTACACCTTC
TRBD2	TRBV5-1	few	TRBJ2-1	CASRPGTSGSNEQFF	TGCGCCAGCAGGCCCGGGACTAGCGGGAGCAATGAGCAGTTCTTC
NA	TRBV28	few	TRBJ1-2	CASSYRALEGYTF	TGTGCCAGCAGTTACAGGGCCCTGGAAGGCTACACCTTC
NA	TRBV27	NA	TRBJ2-7	CASSFGPFILYEQYF	TGTGCCAGCAGTTTCGGACCCTTTATCTTGTACGAGCAGTACTTC
NA	TRBV6-1	NA	TRBJ2-7	CASSPRGLIEQYF	TGTGCCAGCAGTCCGAGGGGTTTGATCGAGCAGTACTTC
NA	TRBV28	NA	TRBJ1-2	CASSFRGLANYGYTF	TGTGCCAGCAGTTTTCGGGGGCTAGCTAACTATGGCTACACCTTC
NA	TRBV7-2	once	TRBJ2-3	CASSLTADTQYF	TGTGCCAGCAGCCTAACCGCAGATACGCAGTATTTT
NA	TRBV9	few	TRBJ1-1	CASSVGAGAAVSNTEAFF	TGTGCCAGCAGCGTGGGGGCAGGGGCCGCGGTGAGTAACACTGAAGCTTTCTTT
NA	TRBV19	NA	TRBJ2-3	CASGQVSTDTQYF	TGTGCCAGCGGGCAGGTTAGCACAGATACGCAGTATTTT
TRBD1	TRBV19	NA	TRBJ2-1	CASSMQGDDTDEQFF	TGTGCCAGTAGTATGCAGGGGGACGATACCGATGAGCAGTTCTTC
NA	TRBV7-7	NA	TRBJ2-7	CASSPSRAPYEQYF	TGTGCCAGCAGCCCAAGCCGGGCCCCCTACGAGCAGTACTTC
NA	TRBV7-2	NA	TRBJ2-7	CASSSESAAYEQYF	TGTGCCAGCAGCTCTGAGTCAGCCGCCTACGAGCAGTACTTC
TRBD2	TRBV7-2	once	TRBJ2-2	CASSPNGAGGYTGELFF	TGTGCCAGCAGCCCAAATGGGGCGGGAGGGTACACCGGGGAGCTGTTTTTT
NA	TRBV19	NA	TRBJ2-5	CASSARETQYF	TGTGCCAGTAGTGCCCGGGAGACCCAGTACTTC
NA	TRBV21-1	NA	TRBJ2-5	CATPRYQETQYF	TGTGCCACCCCTCGGTACCAAGAGACCCAGTACTTC
NA	TRBV19	NA	TRBJ2-3	CASSIYEDTQYF	TGTGCCAGTAGTATATATGAGGATACGCAGTATTTT
TRBD1	TRBV28	NA	TRBJ2-2	CASSLTGANTGELFF	TGTGCCAGCAGTTTGACAGGGGCGAACACCGGGGAGCTGTTTTTT
NA	TRBV10-3	NA	TRBJ2-6	CAIGPRSSGANVLTF	TGTGCCATCGGCCCAAGGAGCTCTGGGGCCAACGTCCTGACTTTC
NA	TRBV29-1	few	TRBJ2-7	CSVLRDTDYEQYF	TGCAGCGTTCTCCGGGACACGGACTACGAGCAGTACTTC
TRBD2	TRBV7-2	few	TRBJ2-5	CASSPQGLAEETQYF	TGTGCCAGCAGCCCGCAGGGACTAGCGGAAGAGACCCAGTACTTC
NA	TRBV5-6	NA	TRBJ1-2	CASSLDGNYGYTF	TGTGCCAGCAGCTTGGACGGAAACTATGGCTACACCTTC
TRBD2	TRBV4-2	few	TRBJ2-1	CASSRGLPSYNEQFF	TGTGCCAGCAGCCGGGGACTACCCTCCTACAATGAGCAGTTCTTC
TRBD1	TRBV30	few	TRBJ2-7	CAWSRGQSYYEQYF	TGTGCCTGGAGCAGGGGGCAATCCTACTACGAGCAGTACTTC
NA	TRBV7-9	NA	TRBJ2-2	CASSLERAGELFF	TGTGCCAGCAGCTTAGAGCGGGCCGGGGAGCTGTTTTTT
TRBD2	TRBV4-3	NA	TRBJ2-7	CASSQDMASGSTYEQYF	TGCGCCAGCAGCCAAGATATGGCTAGCGGGAGCACCTACGAGCAGTACTTC
NA	TRBV28	NA	TRBJ1-5	CAPKPQHF	TGTGCCCCCAAGCCCCAGCATTTT
NA	TRBV6-6	NA	TRBJ1-2	CASSYSDALTF	TGTGCCAGCAGTTACTCCGACGCGCTCACCTTC
NA	TRBV28	NA	TRBJ2-2	CASSGHLETGELFF	TGTGCCAGCAGTGGACACCTCGAGACCGGGGAGCTGTTTTTT